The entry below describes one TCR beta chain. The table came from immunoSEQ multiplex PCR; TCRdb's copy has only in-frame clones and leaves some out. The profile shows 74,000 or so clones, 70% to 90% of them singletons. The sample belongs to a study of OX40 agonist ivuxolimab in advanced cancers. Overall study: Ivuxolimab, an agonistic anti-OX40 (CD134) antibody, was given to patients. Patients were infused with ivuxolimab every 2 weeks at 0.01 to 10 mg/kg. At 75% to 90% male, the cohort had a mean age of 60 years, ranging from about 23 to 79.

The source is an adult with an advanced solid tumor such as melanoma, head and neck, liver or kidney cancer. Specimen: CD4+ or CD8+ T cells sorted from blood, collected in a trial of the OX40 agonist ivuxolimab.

The CDR3 sequence is CASSLYQGRSHEQYF. CDR3 DNA: TGTGCCAGCAGCCTCTATCAAGGGAGATCGCACGAGCAGTACTTC. The rearrangement links TRBV27 to TRBJ2-7; D possibly corresponds to TRBD2 (5 bases). V was cut by 6 bases and J by 5 bases, with 20 bases left in between. The germline V gene encodes CDR1 MNHEY and CDR2 SMNVEV (reference sequence). This CDR3 comprises 15 residues.